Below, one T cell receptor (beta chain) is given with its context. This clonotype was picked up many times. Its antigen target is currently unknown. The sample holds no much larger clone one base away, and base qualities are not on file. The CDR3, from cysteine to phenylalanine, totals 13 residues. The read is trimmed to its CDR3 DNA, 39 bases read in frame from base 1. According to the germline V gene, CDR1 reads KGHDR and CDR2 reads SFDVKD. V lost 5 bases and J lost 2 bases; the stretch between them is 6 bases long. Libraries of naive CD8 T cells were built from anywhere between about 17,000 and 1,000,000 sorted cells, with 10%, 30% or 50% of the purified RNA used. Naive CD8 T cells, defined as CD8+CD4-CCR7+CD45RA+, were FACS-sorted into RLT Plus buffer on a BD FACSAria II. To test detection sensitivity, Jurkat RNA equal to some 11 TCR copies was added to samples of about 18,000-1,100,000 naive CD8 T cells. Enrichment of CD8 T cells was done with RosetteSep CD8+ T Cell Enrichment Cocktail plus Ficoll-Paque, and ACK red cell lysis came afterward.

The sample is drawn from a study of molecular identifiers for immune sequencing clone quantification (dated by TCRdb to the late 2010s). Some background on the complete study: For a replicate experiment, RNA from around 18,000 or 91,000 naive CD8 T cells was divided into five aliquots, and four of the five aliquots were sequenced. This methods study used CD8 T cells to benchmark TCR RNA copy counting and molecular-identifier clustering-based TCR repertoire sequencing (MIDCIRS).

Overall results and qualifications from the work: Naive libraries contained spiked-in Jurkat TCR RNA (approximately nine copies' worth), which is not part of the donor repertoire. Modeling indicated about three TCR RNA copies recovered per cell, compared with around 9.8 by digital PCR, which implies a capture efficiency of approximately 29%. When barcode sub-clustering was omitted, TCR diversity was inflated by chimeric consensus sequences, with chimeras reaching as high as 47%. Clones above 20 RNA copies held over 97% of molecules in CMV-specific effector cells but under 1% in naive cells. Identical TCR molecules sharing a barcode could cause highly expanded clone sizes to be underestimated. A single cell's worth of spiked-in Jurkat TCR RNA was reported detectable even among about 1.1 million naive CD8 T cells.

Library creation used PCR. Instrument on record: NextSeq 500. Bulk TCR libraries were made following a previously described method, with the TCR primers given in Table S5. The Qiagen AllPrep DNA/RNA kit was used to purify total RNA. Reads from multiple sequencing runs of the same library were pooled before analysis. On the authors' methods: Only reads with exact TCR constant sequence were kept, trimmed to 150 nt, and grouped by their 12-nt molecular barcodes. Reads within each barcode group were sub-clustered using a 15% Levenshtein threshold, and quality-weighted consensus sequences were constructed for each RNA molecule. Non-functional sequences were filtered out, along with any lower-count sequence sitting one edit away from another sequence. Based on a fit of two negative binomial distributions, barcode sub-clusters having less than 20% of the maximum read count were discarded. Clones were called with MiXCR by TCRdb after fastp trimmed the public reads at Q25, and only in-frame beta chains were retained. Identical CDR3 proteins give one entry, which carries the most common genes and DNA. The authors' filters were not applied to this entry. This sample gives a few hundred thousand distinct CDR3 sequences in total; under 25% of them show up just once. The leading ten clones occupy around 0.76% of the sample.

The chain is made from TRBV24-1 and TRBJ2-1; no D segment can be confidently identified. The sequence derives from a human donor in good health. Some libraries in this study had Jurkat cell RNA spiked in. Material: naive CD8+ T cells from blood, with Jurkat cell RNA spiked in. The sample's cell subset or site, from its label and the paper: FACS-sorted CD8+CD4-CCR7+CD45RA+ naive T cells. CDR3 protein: CATSGGPYNEQFF. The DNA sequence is TGTGCCACCAGTGGTGGACCCTACAATGAGCAGTTCTTC.